The T cell receptor beta chain described here comes from a study of blood T cell repertoires in COVID-19. Background on the study: Whether acute or convalescent, the COVID-19 samples came from the United States, Italy and Spain. PBMCs, B-cell-depleted T cells, or T cells were the source of the cDNA or gDNA that made up the material.

In the original processing: Amplification of reference gene primers provided the estimated nucleated cell counts. Repertoires were generated with immunoSEQ multiplex PCR, while TCRdb's copy carries only in-frame clones and drops some. V and J calls and clone size are as listed in that table; D and trimming were resolved from the DNA. The data show approximately 170,000 clones, about 83% seen once. This clone has only a few counts. The sequencing input was peripheral blood. The clonotype comes from a man aged 35-49 years who had recovered from COVID-19.

This CDR3 is CASSWPGTSYEQYF. DNA of the CDR3: TGCGCCAGCAGCTGGCCCGGGACATCCTACGAGCAGTACTTC. This chain connects TRBV5-1 to TRBJ2-7; D possibly corresponds to TRBD1 (6 bases). The CDR3 consists of 14 residues. Trimming left V 3 bases short and J 1 base short, with 11 bases between. CDR1 SGHRS and CDR2 YFSETQ come from the germline V gene.